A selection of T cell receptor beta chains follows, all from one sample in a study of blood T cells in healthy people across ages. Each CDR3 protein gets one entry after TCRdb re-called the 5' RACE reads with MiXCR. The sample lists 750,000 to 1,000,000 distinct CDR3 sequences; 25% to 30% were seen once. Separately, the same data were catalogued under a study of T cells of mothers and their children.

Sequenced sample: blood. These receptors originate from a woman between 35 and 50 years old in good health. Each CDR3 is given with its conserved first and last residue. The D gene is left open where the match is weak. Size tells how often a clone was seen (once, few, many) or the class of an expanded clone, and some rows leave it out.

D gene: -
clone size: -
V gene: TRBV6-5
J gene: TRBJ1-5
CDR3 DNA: TGTGCCAGCAGTTACGATTGGACAAGGGATTTTTATAGCAATCAGCCCCAGCATTTT
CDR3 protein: CASSYDWTRDFYSNQPQHF

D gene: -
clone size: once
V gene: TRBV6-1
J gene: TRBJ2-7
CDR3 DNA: TGTGCCAGCAGTGGAGCGGAGGAAGCCTTTCCCTACGAGCAGTACTTC
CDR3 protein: CASSGAEEAFPYEQYF

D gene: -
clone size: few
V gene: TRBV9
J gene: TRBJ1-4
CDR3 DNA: TGTGCCAGCAGCGTAGCTACCGGGCAGGGACTAAATGAAAAACTGTTTTTT
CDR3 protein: CASSVATGQGLNEKLFF

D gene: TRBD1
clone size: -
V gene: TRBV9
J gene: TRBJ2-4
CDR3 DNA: TGTGCCAGCAGCGTAGGGACAGGGGGTTACAATGAGCAGTACTTC
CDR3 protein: CASSVGTGGYNEQYF

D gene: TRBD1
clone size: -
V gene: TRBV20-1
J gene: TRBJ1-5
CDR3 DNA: TGCAGTGCTGGTATGCAGGGGGCCTCGAGCAATCAGCCCCAGCATTTT
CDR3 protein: CSAGMQGASSNQPQHF

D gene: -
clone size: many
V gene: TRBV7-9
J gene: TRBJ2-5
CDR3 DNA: TGTGCCAGCAGCTTACCGGGACAACCTCGGGAGACCCAGTACTTC
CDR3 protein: CASSLPGQPRETQYF

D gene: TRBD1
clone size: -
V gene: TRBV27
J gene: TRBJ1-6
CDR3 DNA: TGTGCCGGCGGTATGACAGGGACATGGAATTCACCCCTCCACTTT
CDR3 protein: CAGGMTGTWNSPLHF

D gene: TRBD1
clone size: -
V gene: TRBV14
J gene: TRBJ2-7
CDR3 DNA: TGTGCCAGCAGTGGCCACCGGGACAGGGCGTACTTC
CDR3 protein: CASSGHRDRAYF

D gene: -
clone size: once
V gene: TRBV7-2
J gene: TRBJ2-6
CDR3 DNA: TGCGCCAGCAGCCAACAGGGTAGTGGGGTCAACGTCCTGACTTTC
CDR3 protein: CASSQQGSGVNVLTF

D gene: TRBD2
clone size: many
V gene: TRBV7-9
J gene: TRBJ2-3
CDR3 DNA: TGTGCCAGCAGCGACGGGACTAGTCAATTGGCAGATACGCAGTATTTT
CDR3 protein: CASSDGTSQLADTQYF

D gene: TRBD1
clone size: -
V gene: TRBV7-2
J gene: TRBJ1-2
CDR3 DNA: TGTGCCAGCAGCGGGCAGGGGGCCGGGCATGGCTACACCTTC
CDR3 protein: CASSGQGAGHGYTF

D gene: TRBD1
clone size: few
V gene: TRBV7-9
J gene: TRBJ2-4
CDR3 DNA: TGTGCCAGCAGCTTAGCTCCGGGACAGGGGGTAGCCAAAAACATTCAGTACTTC
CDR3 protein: CASSLAPGQGVAKNIQYF

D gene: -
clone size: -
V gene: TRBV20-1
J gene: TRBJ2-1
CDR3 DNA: TGCAGTGCTAGGCCGTCGGCCGTATACAATGAGCAGTTCTTC
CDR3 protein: CSARPSAVYNEQFF

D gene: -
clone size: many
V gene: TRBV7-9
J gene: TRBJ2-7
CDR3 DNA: TGTGCCAGCAGTCCCTCGGGACAACCCTACGAGCAGTACTTC
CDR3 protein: CASSPSGQPYEQYF

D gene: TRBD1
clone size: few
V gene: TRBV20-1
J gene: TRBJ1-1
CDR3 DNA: TGCAGTGCTAGACTAGGACAGGGAGGAACTGAAGCTTTCTTT
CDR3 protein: CSARLGQGGTEAFF

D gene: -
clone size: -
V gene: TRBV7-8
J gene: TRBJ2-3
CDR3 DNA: TGTGCCAGCAGCTTAGAACAGGCCCGCACAGATACGCAGTATTTT
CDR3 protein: CASSLEQARTDTQYF

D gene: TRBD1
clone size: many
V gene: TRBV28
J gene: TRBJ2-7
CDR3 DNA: TGTGCCAGCAGTTTAGGAGGGACAGGGAGTGCCGAGCAGTACTTC
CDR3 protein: CASSLGGTGSAEQYF

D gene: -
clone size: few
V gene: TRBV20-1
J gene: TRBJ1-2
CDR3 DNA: TGCAGTGCTAGAGCCACGGATGGTGGCTACACCTTC
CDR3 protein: CSARATDGGYTF

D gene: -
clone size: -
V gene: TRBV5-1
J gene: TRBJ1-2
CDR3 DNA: TGCGCCGGCAGCTCGGCCAGGAACTATGGCTACACCTTC
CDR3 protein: CAGSSARNYGYTF

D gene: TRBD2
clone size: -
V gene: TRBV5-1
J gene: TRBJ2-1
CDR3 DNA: TGCGCCAGCAGCTTGGGGGGACTAGCGGACCGCCTACCCTACAATGAGCAGTTCTTC
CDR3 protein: CASSLGGLADRLPYNEQFF

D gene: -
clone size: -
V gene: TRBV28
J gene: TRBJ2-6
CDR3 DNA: TGTGTCAGCAGGAATCCCGGGTCTGGGGCCAACGTCCTGACTTTC
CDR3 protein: CVSRNPGSGANVLTF

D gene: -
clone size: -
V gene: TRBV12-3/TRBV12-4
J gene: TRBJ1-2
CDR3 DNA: TGTGCCAGCAGCCGGACAGTTGGGACTAAGAACTATGACTACACCTTC
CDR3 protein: CASSRTVGTKNYDYTF

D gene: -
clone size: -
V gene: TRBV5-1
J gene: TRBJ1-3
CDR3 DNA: TGCGCCAGCAGACCGGGGACCAGCTCTGGAAACACCATATATTTT
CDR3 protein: CASRPGTSSGNTIYF

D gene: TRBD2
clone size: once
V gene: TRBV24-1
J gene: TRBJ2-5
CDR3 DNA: TGTGCCACCGGGGGGGGTGAAGAGACCCAGTACTTC
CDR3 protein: CATGGGEETQYF

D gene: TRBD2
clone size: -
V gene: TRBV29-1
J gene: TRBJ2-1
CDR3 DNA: TGCAGCGTCGGGACTATAAGCTACAATGAGCAGTTCTTC
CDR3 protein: CSVGTISYNEQFF

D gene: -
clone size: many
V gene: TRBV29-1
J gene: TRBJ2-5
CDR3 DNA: TGCAGCGTCAAGATATATGGGAACCAAGAGACCCAGTACTTC
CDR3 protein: CSVKIYGNQETQYF

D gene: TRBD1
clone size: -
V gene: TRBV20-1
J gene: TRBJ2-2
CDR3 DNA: TGCAGTGCTAGAGATCGGAAACAGGGGGTCACCGGGGAGCTGTTTTTT
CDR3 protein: CSARDRKQGVTGELFF

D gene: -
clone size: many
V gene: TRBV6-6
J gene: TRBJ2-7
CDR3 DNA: TGTGCCAGCAGTTCGGTGGGGAATTACGAGCAGTACTTC
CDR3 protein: CASSSVGNYEQYF

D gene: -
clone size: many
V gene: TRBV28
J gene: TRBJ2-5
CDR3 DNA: TGTGCCAGCAGTTTAGTAGGGCAGCAAGAGACCCAGTACTTC
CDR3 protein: CASSLVGQQETQYF

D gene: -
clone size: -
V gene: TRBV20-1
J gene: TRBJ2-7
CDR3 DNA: TGCAGTGCTAGGATCACGGACTCCTACGAGCAGTACTTC
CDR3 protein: CSARITDSYEQYF

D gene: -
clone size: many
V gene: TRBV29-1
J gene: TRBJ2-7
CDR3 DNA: TGCAGTGGGGGCAGTAATACCTACGAGCAGTACTTC
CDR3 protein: CSGGSNTYEQYF

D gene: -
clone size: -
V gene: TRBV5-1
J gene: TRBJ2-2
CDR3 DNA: TGCGCCAGCAGCTTGGCGACAGGGGAGCTGTTTTTT
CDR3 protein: CASSLATGELFF

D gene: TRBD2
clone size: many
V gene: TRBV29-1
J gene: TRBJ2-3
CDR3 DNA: TGCAGCGTTGAAGGCGGGGGAGACACAGATACGCAGTATTTT
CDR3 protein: CSVEGGGDTDTQYF

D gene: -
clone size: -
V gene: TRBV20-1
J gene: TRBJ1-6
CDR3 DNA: TGCAGTGCTACCGACCGACTGGGGTCCCTCCACTTT
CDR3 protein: CSATDRLGSLHF

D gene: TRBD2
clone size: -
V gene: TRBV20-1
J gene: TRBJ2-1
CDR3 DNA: TGCAGTCCCGGGGGGGGGGTCGGGCAGTTCTTC
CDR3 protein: CSPGGGVGQFF

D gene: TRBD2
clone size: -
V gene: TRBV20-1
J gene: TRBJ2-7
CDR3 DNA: TGCAGTGCTAGAGAAACTAGCGGGGAGTATAATGAGCAGTACTTC
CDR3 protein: CSARETSGEYNEQYF

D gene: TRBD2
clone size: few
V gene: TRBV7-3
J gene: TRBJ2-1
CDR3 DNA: TGTGCCAGCAGCTCTCCGGGACTAGCGGGGGATGAGCAGTTCTTC
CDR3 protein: CASSSPGLAGDEQFF

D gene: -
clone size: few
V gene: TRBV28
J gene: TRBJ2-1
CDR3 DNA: TGTGCCAGCAGTTTCCCCGGCGGGGCTAACAATGAGCAGTTCTTC
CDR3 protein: CASSFPGGANNEQFF

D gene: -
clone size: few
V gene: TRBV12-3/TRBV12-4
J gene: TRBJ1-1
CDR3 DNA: TGTGCCAGCAGTTTACGGGCAGGGGACACTGAAGCTTTCTTT
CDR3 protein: CASSLRAGDTEAFF

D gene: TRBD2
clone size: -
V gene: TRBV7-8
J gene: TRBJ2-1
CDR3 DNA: TGTGCCAGCAGCTTCGAGGTAGCGGGGGGGCATGAGCAGTTCTTC
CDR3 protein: CASSFEVAGGHEQFF

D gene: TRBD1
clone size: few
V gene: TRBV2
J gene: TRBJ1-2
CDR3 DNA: TGTGCCAGCAGCGTGACAGGGACGGATGGCTACACCTTC
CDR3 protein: CASSVTGTDGYTF

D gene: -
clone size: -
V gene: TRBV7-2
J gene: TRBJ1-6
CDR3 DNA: TGTGCCAGCACAAGGACGGAATATAATTCACCCCTCCACTTT
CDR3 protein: CASTRTEYNSPLHF

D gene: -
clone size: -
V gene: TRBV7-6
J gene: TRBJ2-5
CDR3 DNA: TGTGCCAGCAACCTAGTGGGGAGGGGGCTGGAGACCCAGTACTTC
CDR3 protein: CASNLVGRGLETQYF

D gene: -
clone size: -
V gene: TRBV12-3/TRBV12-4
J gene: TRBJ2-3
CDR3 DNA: TGTGCCAGCAGTTTTGACACTTGGAGGTCGGCCGGCGCAGATACGCAGTATTTT
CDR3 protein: CASSFDTWRSAGADTQYF

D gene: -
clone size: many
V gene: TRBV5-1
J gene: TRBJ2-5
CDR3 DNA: TGCGCCAGCAGCACGGGACAAGAGACCCAGTACTTC
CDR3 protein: CASSTGQETQYF